Each of the 5 T cell receptor beta chains below was sequenced from the same sample in a study of blood T cells in healthy people across ages. With a J-beta primer mix and a sample-barcoded 5' primer, a second PCR ran about 6 to 11 cycles. Each CDR3 protein gets one entry after TCRdb re-called the 5' RACE reads with MiXCR. The sample holds hundreds of thousands of distinct CDR3 sequences, 20% to 25% seen once. Sequenced material: blood. These receptors all stem from a man between 65 and 80 years old in good health.

The chain is built from TRBV11-2 and TRBJ2-7; D is possibly TRBD1 (6 bases). Germline lookup yields CDR1 SGHAT and CDR2 FQNNGV. The CDR3 totals 19 residues. V lost 5 bases and J lost 2, with 28 bases in between. CDR3: CASSPSLEGGGSGAYEQYF. The CDR3 DNA sequence: TGTGCCAGCAGCCCCTCGCTTGAAGGGGGTGGGAGTGGCGCCTACGAGCAGTACTTC.

This clonotype was observed a handful of times. This sequence joins TRBV14 and TRBJ1-4, with TRBD1 as a possible D gene (6 bases). In germline, CDR1 is SGHDN, CDR2 FVKESK. This CDR3 spans 13 amino acids. Trimming left V 6 bases short and J 5 bases short, with 10 bases between. CDR3 nucleotide sequence: TGTGCCAGCAGACAGGGACCGAATGAAAAACTGTTTTTT. This translates into CASRQGPNEKLFF.

In this sample, this clonotype turned up a few times. The chain links TRBV10-3 to TRBJ2-5; either TRBD1 or TRBD2 may supply D (5 bases each). TRBJ2-7 matches the DNA end more closely, so the J call is doubtful. This CDR3 is 14 amino acids long. The germline V gene has CDR1 ENHRY and CDR2 SYGVKD. The CDR3 bases are TGTGCCATCAGTCCTCCCGGGGCACGAAACGAGCAGTACTTC. Translating it yields CAISPPGARNEQYF.

Written as DNA, the CDR3 is TGTGCCAGCAGTGACCAGGTTGGGACCCAGTACTTC. Its translation: CASSDQVGTQYF. This sequence joins TRBV6-4 and TRBJ2-5; D gene uncertain. CDR1 and CDR2 from the germline V gene are MRHNA and SNTAGT. This CDR3 comprises 12 residues. V lost 2 bases, J lost 7 bases, and 8 bases lay in between.

The chain employs TRBV20-1 and TRBJ1-2; no clear D gene. The germline V and J ends were trimmed by 3 bases and 4 bases, with 21 bases remaining between them. Germline V gives CDR1 DFQATT, CDR2 SNEGSKA (reference sequence). The CDR3 runs to 16 residues. The CDR3 loop is CSASQPADRGLYGYTF. For the CDR3, the DNA is TGCAGTGCTAGCCAACCCGCGGACCGGGGTCTCTATGGCTACACCTTC.